This note documents a single TCR beta chain sequence. Its specificity is not known. Clones were read by immunoSEQ multiplex PCR, and TCRdb kept only the in-frame ones, dropping some. Of some 150,000 clones in the sample, 90% to 95% were seen once. This entry belongs to a study of T cell responses to AZD1222 COVID-19 vaccine. Study outcomes and limitations: Unmutated variant regions reportedly attract nearly half of all spike-specific TCRs. White British donors predominated, females outnumbered males, and clonal diversity was possibly underestimated.

This CDR3 has 13 amino acids. Germline CDR1 is SGHRS and CDR2 is YFSETQ. The V end lost 4 bases, the J end lost 2 bases, and 9 bases lay between the germline ends. The chain is built from TRBV5-1 and TRBJ2-5; D remains unclear. This clonotype was sampled from an adult in good health. The sample in question was peripheral blood, obtained on day 0 of AZD1222 vaccination. CDR3: CASSLSVQETQYF. The DNA of the CDR3 is TGCGCCAGCAGCCTATCAGTGCAAGAGACCCAGTACTTC. Combining the CDR3 with reference TRBV5-1 and TRBJ2-5 gives the whole variable domain KAGVTQTPRYLIKTRGQQVTLSCSPISGHRSVSWYQQTPGQGLQFLFEYFSETQRNKGNFPGRFSGRQFSNSRSEMNVSTLELGDSALYLCASSLSVQETQYFGPGTRLLVL.